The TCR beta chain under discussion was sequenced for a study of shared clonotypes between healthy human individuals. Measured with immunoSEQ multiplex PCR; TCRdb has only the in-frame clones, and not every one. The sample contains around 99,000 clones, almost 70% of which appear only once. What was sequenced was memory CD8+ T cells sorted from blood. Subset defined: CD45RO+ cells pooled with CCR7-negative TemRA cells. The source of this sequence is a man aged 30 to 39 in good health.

Here the CDR3 reads CASSQGTEAFF. DNA for the CDR3: TGTGCCAGCTCACAAGGGACTGAAGCTTTCTTT. This sequence joins TRBV18 and TRBJ1-1; D remains ambiguous. This CDR3 region has 11 residues. Germline CDR1 reads KGHSH; CDR2 reads LQKENI. Trimming removed 4 bases from V and 5 bases from J, with 5 bases in between.